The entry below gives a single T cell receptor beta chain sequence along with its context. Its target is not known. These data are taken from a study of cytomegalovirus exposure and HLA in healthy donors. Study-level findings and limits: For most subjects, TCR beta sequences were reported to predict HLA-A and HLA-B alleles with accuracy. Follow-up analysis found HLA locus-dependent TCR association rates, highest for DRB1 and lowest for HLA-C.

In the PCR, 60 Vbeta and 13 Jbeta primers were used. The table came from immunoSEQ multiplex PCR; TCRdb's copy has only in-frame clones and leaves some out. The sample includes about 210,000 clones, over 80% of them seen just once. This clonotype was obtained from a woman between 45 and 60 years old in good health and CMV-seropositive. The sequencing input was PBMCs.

This chain's CDR3 is CASSLASYDTQYF. The CDR3 DNA reads as TGTGCCAGCAGCTTAGCTAGCTACGATACGCAGTATTTT. The chain carries TRBV7-6 and TRBJ2-3; D is unresolved. There are 13 residues in the CDR3. Trimming stripped 0 bases from V and 6 bases from J, with 7 bases between. CDR1 SGHVS and CDR2 FNYEAQ come from the germline V gene.